This TCR beta chain was recovered during a study of blood T cell repertoires in COVID-19. Clones were read by immunoSEQ multiplex PCR, and TCRdb kept only the in-frame ones, dropping some. In the table there are some 200,000 clones, more than 75% of which are singletons. The specimen was peripheral blood. This receptor was taken from a woman aged 40 to 50 with acute or convalescent COVID-19.

In nucleotides, the CDR3 is TGTGCCAGCAGCCAAGCAGGGGTCTATGGCTACACCTTC. This codes for CASSQAGVYGYTF. The J gene is TRBJ1-2, the V gene TRBV14; a weak D match, TRBD1 (6 bases). In germline, CDR1 is SGHDN, CDR2 FVKESK. CDR3 size: 13 residues. Trimming pared 1 base from V and 4 bases from J, leaving 7 bases between.